One and the same sample provided the 20 T cell receptor beta chains below, sequenced in a study of T cells in Graves' hyperthyroidism and ophthalmopathy. Amplified regions were TCR beta CDR3 sequences from RNA transcripts. The TCR CDR3 first-round RT-PCR relied on the HTBI primer set. TCRdb recomputed calls from the multiplex PCR reads with MiXCR, one row per CDR3 protein. The sample contains about 760,000 distinct CDR3 sequences, around 40% of which appear only once. Material for sequencing was blood. Every receptor here comes from a woman aged 40-49 years with Graves' hyperthyroidism.

In this sample, this clonotype turned up once. This chain links TRBV25-1 with TRBJ2-7; 10 bases fit TRBD2. This CDR3 region has 14 residues. The V segment lost 8 bases and the J segment 2 bases; nucleotides outside the gene matches: 6. Per the germline V gene, CDR1 is MGHDK and CDR2 is SYGVNS. In nucleotides, the CDR3 is TGTGCCAGCTTCGGTAGCGGGAGGACCTACGAGCAGTACTTC. Translation: CASFGSGRTYEQYF.

A word on this clonotype: This may be a read error, as it is one base from a much larger clone. The chain has TRBV20-1 and TRBJ1-1; D ambiguous. The germline CDR1 and CDR2 sequences are DFQATT and SNEGSKA (reference sequence). This CDR3 region has 11 residues. The CDR3 nucleotides read TGCAGTGCTCCGAAAAACGCTGAAGCTTCCTTT. Translated, it gives CSAPKNAEASF.

On this clonotype itself: Given the absence of the conserved phenylalanine or tryptophan at the CDR3 end, a read error is likely. The gene calls are TRBV19 and TRBJ2-2; 13 bases align to TRBD2. Germline V gene sequence: CDR1 LNHDA, CDR2 SQIVND (reference sequence). The CDR3 is 18 residues long. J gave up 2 bases and V 8 bases, and 11 bases lay outside the gene matches. CDR3 in DNA: TGTGCCAGTGGAGGGGGACTAGCGGGAAGAGAAAACACCGGGGAGCTGTTTCTT. Its translation is CASGGGLAGRENTGELFL.

This clonotype showed up just a few times. The gene calls are TRBV4-3 and TRBJ1-2; D not resolved. Germline loops: CDR1 LGHNA, CDR2 YSLEER. The CDR3 is made up of 13 amino acids. V dropped 0 bases and J dropped 5 bases, with 7 bases sitting between them. In nucleotides, the CDR3 is TGCGCCAGCAGCCAAGATCCAGTATATGGCTACACCTTC. Protein: CASSQDPVYGYTF.

The rearrangement joins TRBV6-6 to TRBJ2-5; D may match TRBD1 or TRBD2 (6 bases each). The V gene's germline CDR1 is MNHNY and CDR2 SVGAGI (reference sequence). The CDR3 is made up of 14 amino acids. Trimming took 0 bases from V and 7 from J, leaving 12 bases between them. In DNA, the CDR3 is TGTGCCAGCAGTTACTCGACGGGGGCGAGGACCCAGTACTTC. Translation gives CASSYSTGARTQYF.

This clonotype was seen ten or more times. A read error may be the cause here, since a much bigger clone is one base away. This sequence joins TRBV5-6 and TRBJ1-2, with TRBD1 identical over 7 bases. From germline, CDR1 is SGHDT and CDR2 YYEEEE. The CDR3 extends over 14 amino acids. V trimming: 3 bases; J trimming: 2 bases; junction bases outside the gene matches: 4. The CDR3 DNA reads TGTGCCAGCAGCTCCGTACAGGGGAACTATGGCTACACCTTC. It codes for CASSSVQGNYGYTF.

The sample holds a few counts of this clonotype. A read error may account for a junction end that differs from germline. This chain links TRBV5-1 with TRBJ1-2; TRBD1 aligns across 9 bases. CDR1 and CDR2 (germline): SGHRS, YFSETQ. CDR3 length equals 15 residues. The CDR3 loop reads CASSSVPGQGYGYTF. CDR3 in DNA: TGTGCCAGCAGCTCTGTCCCGGGACAGGGTTATGGCTACACCTTC.

CDR3 in amino acids: CATSDSSDYQPQHF. CDR3 nucleotide sequence: TGTGCCACCAGTGATTCCAGCGATTATCAGCCCCAGCATTTT. V gene TRBV24-1 combines with J gene TRBJ1-5; D remains ambiguous. This CDR3 has 14 amino acids. Trimming removed 2 bases at V and 5 bases at J, with 9 bases between. CDR1 is KGHDR, CDR2 SFDVKD, per germline.

This clonotype was seen repeatedly, ten times or more. This chain links TRBV7-9 with TRBJ2-5; D is undetermined. CDR1 is SEHNR and CDR2 is FQNEAQ in the germline V gene (reference sequence). V was clipped by 4 bases and J by 3 bases, with 12 bases between them. This CDR3 region has 14 residues. The CDR3 protein is CASSSSGAEETQYF. The CDR3 nucleotides read TGTGCCAGCAGCTCGTCGGGTGCGGAAGAGACCCAGTACTTC.

The chain uses TRBV5-8 and TRBJ1-2, with 8 bases identical to TRBD1. The CDR3 runs 15 residues. CDR1 and CDR2 from the germline V gene are SGHTS and YDEGEE. V trimming: 4 bases; J trimming: 7 bases; junction bases outside the gene matches: 12. This chain's CDR3 is CASSDWTGLVSGYTF. The CDR3 coding sequence is TGTGCCAGCAGCGACTGGACAGGGTTGGTCTCTGGCTACACCTTC.

The CDR3 protein is CASSLVRSVSGANVLTF. The CDR3 DNA sequence: TGTGCCAGCAGCTTAGTACGTTCGGTCTCTGGGGCCAACGTCCTGACTTTC. The chain carries TRBV7-9 and TRBJ2-6; no firm D call. Germline CDR1 reads SEHNR; CDR2 reads FQNEAQ (reference sequence). Deletions cut 1 base from V and 0 bases from J, with 10 bases between. The CDR3 covers 17 residues.

There are many counts of this clonotype. The V gene is TRBV19, the J gene TRBJ1-1, with D perhaps matching TRBD1 (6 bases). The CDR3 has 14 residues. Germline V gene lookup returns CDR1 LNHDA and CDR2 SQIVND (reference sequence). Trimming removed 3 bases from V and 1 base from J, with 9 bases in between. CDR3 coding DNA: TGTGCCAGTAGTATTCACAGGGAGAACACTGAAGCTTTCTTT. It is translated as CASSIHRENTEAFF.

In nucleotides, the CDR3 is TGTGCCAGCAGTGGGGTGGGACAGGGGAGAAAAAGGGAAAATGGCTACACCTTC. The encoded protein is CASSGVGQGRKRENGYTF. The chain uses TRBV12-3 or TRBV12-4 and TRBJ1-2; TRBD1 matches 10 bases. After removal of 5 bases from V and 6 bases from J, the junction contained 18 bases not matched to a gene. CDR3 length equals 18 residues.

This clonotype came up many times. The chain combines TRBV29-1 with TRBJ1-3, with a tentative D call TRBD1 (5 bases). The germline V and J ends were trimmed by 5 bases and 4 bases, with 18 bases remaining between them. Germline V CDR1 and CDR2: SQVTM, ANQGSEA. The CDR3 spans 15 residues. CDR3 bases: TGCAGCGTTTTAGGGACCCAAGCGGCCGGAAACACCATATATTTT. This encodes CSVLGTQAAGNTIYF.

V gene TRBV9 combines with J gene TRBJ2-6; unclear D gene. Trimming took 0 bases from V and 3 from J, leaving 4 bases between them. Germline V gene lookup returns CDR1 SGDLS and CDR2 YYNGEE. CDR3 length: 14 residues. Here the CDR3 DNA reads TGTGCCAGCAGCGTAGACGATGGGGCCAACGTCCTGACTTTC. It encodes CASSVDDGANVLTF. Full variable domain (missing parts from reference TRBV9 and TRBJ2-6): DSGVTQTPKHLITATGQRVTLRCSPRSGDLSVYWYQQSLDQGLQFLIQYYNGEERAKGNILERFSAQQFPDLHSELNLSSLELGDSALYFCASSVDDGANVLTFGAGSRLTVL.

This clonotype was counted between two and nine times. The rearrangement joins TRBV6-1 to TRBJ2-7; D is perhaps TRBD2 (5 bases). Trimming removed 8 bases at V and 1 base at J, with 12 bases between. The CDR3 contains 13 residues. Germline CDR1 MNHNS, CDR2 SASEGT. The CDR3 spells CASSTPGSYEQYF. The CDR3, as DNA: TGTGCCAGCTCGACGCCGGGGTCCTACGAGCAGTACTTC.

This clonotype was detected a few times. V is TRBV12-3 or TRBV12-4 and J is TRBJ1-2, with 7 positions matching TRBD1. The CDR3 loop spans 11 amino acids. V trimming: 6 bases; J trimming: 10 bases; junction bases outside the gene matches: 5. CDR3 residues: CASRGQAIYTF. Written as DNA, the CDR3 is TGTGCCAGCAGAGGACAGGCCATCTACACCTTC.

This chain links TRBV11-3 with TRBJ1-1; D is unclear. CDR1 SGHNT and CDR2 YENEEA come from the germline V gene. The CDR3 spans 16 residues. Trimming pared 8 bases from V and 0 bases from J, leaving 19 bases between. The CDR3 DNA reads as TGTGCCAGCCGATCCCTCGCCTTCGGCTTGAACACTGAAGCTTTCTTT. Protein sequence: CASRSLAFGLNTEAFF. Together with reference TRBV11-3 and TRBJ1-1, the CDR3 gives the full variable domain: EAGVVQSPRYKIIEKKQPVAFWCNPISGHNTLYWYLQNLGQGPELLIRYENEEAVDDSQLPKDRFSAERLKGVDSTLKIQPAELGDSAVYLCASRSLAFGLNTEAFFGQGTRLTVV.

On this clonotype itself: The junction differs from germline at one of its ends, possibly a read error. This chain links TRBV7-2 with TRBJ2-7; the D is unclear. Per the germline V gene, CDR1 is SGHTA and CDR2 is FQGNSA. The CDR3 spans 17 residues. In DNA form, the CDR3 reads TGCGCCAGCAGCCAAGCCACTGGAGCGTCGGTTATCTACGAGCAGTACTTC. Its protein product is CASSQATGASVIYEQYF.

This clonotype was seen ten or more times. The chain couples TRBV9 to TRBJ1-4; D is ambiguous. V was clipped by 2 bases and J by 5 bases, with 13 bases between them. CDR1 is SGDLS, CDR2 YYNGEE, per germline. This CDR3 contains 15 residues. The CDR3 sequence is CASSVSPGWNEKLFF. The CDR3 region has the DNA TGTGCCAGCAGCGTCTCGCCGGGGTGGAATGAAAAACTGTTTTTT.